This T cell receptor beta chain was found in a study of a mutant IDH1 vaccine in newly diagnosed glioma. Study-level background: Of treated patients, roughly 62% were men and 37.5% women, averaging around 39 years. Visits V12 and V13 fell at weeks 35 and 47, respectively.

The assay was immunoSEQ multiplex PCR, and TCRdb's table has in-frame clones only and misses some. The sample carries 90,000 to 100,000 clones, roughly 91% recorded once. Comment on this clone: What it recognizes is unknown.

Germline trimming cut 4 bases from V and 1 base from J; bases unmatched to any gene: 7. From germline, CDR1 is SGHRS and CDR2 YFSETQ. This CDR3 is built from 15 residues. Time point here: week 47, end of study. Topical imiquimod accompanied each vaccine dose, which consisted of 300 ug of mutant IDH1 20-mer peptide. The V call is TRBV5-1, the J call TRBJ2-7, with TRBD2 identical over 8 bases. This sample comprised PBMCs, obtained from a glioma patient whose treatment included an IDH1 peptide vaccine. The source of this sequence is a woman in her forties or fifties with glioma. This CDR3 reads CASSESGTRSYEQYF. CDR3 bases: TGCGCCAGCAGCGAGTCCGGGACTAGATCCTACGAGCAGTACTTC.